Listed here is a single T cell receptor beta chain. Its antigen is still unknown. Sequenced by immunoSEQ multiplex PCR; TCRdb stores in-frame clones only, minus some. The table shows around 140,000 clones, with 90% to 95% occurring only once. The sample originates from a study of T cell responses to AZD1222 COVID-19 vaccine. Findings and limits, study-wide: Vaccination with two AZD1222 doses was followed by a rise in Spike-specific TCR breadth and depth.

V lost 1 base and J lost 9; bases outside the gene matches: 9. The CDR3 length is 15 residues. In germline, CDR1 is LGHDT, CDR2 YNNKEL (reference sequence). Specimen: peripheral blood, collected on day 0 of AZD1222 vaccination. This sequence was found in an adult in good health. This chain uses TRBV3-1 (or the pseudogene TRBV3-2) with TRBJ1-5, with 7 bases aligning to TRBD1. The CDR3 is CASSQAVGRTGPQHF. For the CDR3, the DNA is TGTGCCAGCAGCCAAGCGGTGGGGAGGACAGGGCCCCAGCATTTT.